Listed below are T cell receptor beta chains from one sample, sequenced in a study of OX40 agonist ivuxolimab in advanced cancers. Repertoires were generated with immunoSEQ multiplex PCR, while TCRdb's copy carries only in-frame clones and drops some. The sample holds tens of thousands of clones, around 89% seen once. Here the sequenced sample was CD4+ or CD8+ T cells sorted from blood, taken in a trial of the OX40 agonist ivuxolimab. Every receptor here comes from an adult with an advanced solid tumor such as melanoma, head and neck, liver or kidney cancer. Each CDR3 is given with its conserved first and last residue. Each record gives: J gene, CDR3 length, D gene, clone size, V gene, CDR3 DNA, CDR3 protein. The D gene is left open where the match is weak. Clone size is given for some rows only: seen once, a few or many times, or a class if the clone is expanded.

J: TRBJ2-5
length: 14
D: TRBD1
size: .
V: TRBV6-6
DNA: TGTGCCAGCAGTCCCGGTGCCAGGGGGGAGACCCAGTACTTC
CDR3: CASSPGARGETQYF

J: TRBJ1-1
length: 15
D: TRBD1
size: .
V: TRBV6-5
DNA: TGTGCCAGCAGACGGGACAGGGACATGAACACTGAAGCTTTCTTT
CDR3: CASRRDRDMNTEAFF

J: TRBJ2-7
length: 12
D: .
size: .
V: TRBV28
DNA: TGTGCCAGCTGGTTCCAAGGGGGCGAGCAGTACTTC
CDR3: CASWFQGGEQYF

J: TRBJ2-2
length: 16
D: .
size: .
V: TRBV10-1
DNA: TGCGCCAGCAGTGAGTGGGAAGCGGAGAACACCGGGGAGCTGTTTTTT
CDR3: CASSEWEAENTGELFF

J: TRBJ2-4
length: 15
D: .
size: .
V: TRBV9
DNA: TGTGCCAGCAGCCCACGACCTATAGGGTGGGGCATTCAGTACTTC
CDR3: CASSPRPIGWGIQYF

J: TRBJ1-5
length: 15
D: TRBD1
size: .
V: TRBV7-2
DNA: TGTGCCAGCAGCGCGGGACAGGGGAGGAATCAGCCCCAGCATTTT
CDR3: CASSAGQGRNQPQHF

J: TRBJ1-5
length: 14
D: .
size: .
V: TRBV11-3
DNA: TGTGCCAGCAGTTCAAGTTTGAGCAATCAGCCCCAGCATTTT
CDR3: CASSSSLSNQPQHF

J: TRBJ1-5
length: 17
D: .
size: .
V: TRBV19
DNA: TGTGCCAGTAGTATCTCCCAGGACCTCTATAGCAATCAGCCCCAGCATTTT
CDR3: CASSISQDLYSNQPQHF

J: TRBJ2-3
length: 19
D: .
size: .
V: TRBV18
DNA: TGTGCCAGCTCACCAATAGAATTGGGCCCCGGGGGGCGCACAGATACGCAGTATTTT
CDR3: CASSPIELGPGGRTDTQYF

J: TRBJ1-2
length: 13
D: .
size: .
V: TRBV6-5
DNA: TGTGCCAGCAGTTACCAGGGCCACTATGGCTACACCTTC
CDR3: CASSYQGHYGYTF

J: TRBJ1-2
length: 14
D: .
size: .
V: TRBV19
DNA: TGTGCCAGTAGTATAGCCGGACCCAACTATGGCTACACCTTC
CDR3: CASSIAGPNYGYTF

J: TRBJ2-2
length: 15
D: .
size: few
V: TRBV19
DNA: TGTGCCAGTAGTCTTCCGGGACTCAGCACCGGGGAGCTGTTTTTT
CDR3: CASSLPGLSTGELFF

J: TRBJ1-2
length: 13
D: TRBD1
size: .
V: TRBV12-5
DNA: TGTGCTAGTGCTCCGACAGGGGTATATGGCTACACCTTC
CDR3: CASAPTGVYGYTF

J: TRBJ2-1
length: 14
D: .
size: .
V: TRBV7-6
DNA: TGTGCCAGCAGCTTAGATGTCGGGGTTAATGAGCAGTTCTTC
CDR3: CASSLDVGVNEQFF

J: TRBJ1-5
length: 14
D: .
size: once
V: TRBV4-1
DNA: TGCGCCAGCAGCCGAGAAGGGACATCTCAGCCCCAGCATTTT
CDR3: CASSREGTSQPQHF